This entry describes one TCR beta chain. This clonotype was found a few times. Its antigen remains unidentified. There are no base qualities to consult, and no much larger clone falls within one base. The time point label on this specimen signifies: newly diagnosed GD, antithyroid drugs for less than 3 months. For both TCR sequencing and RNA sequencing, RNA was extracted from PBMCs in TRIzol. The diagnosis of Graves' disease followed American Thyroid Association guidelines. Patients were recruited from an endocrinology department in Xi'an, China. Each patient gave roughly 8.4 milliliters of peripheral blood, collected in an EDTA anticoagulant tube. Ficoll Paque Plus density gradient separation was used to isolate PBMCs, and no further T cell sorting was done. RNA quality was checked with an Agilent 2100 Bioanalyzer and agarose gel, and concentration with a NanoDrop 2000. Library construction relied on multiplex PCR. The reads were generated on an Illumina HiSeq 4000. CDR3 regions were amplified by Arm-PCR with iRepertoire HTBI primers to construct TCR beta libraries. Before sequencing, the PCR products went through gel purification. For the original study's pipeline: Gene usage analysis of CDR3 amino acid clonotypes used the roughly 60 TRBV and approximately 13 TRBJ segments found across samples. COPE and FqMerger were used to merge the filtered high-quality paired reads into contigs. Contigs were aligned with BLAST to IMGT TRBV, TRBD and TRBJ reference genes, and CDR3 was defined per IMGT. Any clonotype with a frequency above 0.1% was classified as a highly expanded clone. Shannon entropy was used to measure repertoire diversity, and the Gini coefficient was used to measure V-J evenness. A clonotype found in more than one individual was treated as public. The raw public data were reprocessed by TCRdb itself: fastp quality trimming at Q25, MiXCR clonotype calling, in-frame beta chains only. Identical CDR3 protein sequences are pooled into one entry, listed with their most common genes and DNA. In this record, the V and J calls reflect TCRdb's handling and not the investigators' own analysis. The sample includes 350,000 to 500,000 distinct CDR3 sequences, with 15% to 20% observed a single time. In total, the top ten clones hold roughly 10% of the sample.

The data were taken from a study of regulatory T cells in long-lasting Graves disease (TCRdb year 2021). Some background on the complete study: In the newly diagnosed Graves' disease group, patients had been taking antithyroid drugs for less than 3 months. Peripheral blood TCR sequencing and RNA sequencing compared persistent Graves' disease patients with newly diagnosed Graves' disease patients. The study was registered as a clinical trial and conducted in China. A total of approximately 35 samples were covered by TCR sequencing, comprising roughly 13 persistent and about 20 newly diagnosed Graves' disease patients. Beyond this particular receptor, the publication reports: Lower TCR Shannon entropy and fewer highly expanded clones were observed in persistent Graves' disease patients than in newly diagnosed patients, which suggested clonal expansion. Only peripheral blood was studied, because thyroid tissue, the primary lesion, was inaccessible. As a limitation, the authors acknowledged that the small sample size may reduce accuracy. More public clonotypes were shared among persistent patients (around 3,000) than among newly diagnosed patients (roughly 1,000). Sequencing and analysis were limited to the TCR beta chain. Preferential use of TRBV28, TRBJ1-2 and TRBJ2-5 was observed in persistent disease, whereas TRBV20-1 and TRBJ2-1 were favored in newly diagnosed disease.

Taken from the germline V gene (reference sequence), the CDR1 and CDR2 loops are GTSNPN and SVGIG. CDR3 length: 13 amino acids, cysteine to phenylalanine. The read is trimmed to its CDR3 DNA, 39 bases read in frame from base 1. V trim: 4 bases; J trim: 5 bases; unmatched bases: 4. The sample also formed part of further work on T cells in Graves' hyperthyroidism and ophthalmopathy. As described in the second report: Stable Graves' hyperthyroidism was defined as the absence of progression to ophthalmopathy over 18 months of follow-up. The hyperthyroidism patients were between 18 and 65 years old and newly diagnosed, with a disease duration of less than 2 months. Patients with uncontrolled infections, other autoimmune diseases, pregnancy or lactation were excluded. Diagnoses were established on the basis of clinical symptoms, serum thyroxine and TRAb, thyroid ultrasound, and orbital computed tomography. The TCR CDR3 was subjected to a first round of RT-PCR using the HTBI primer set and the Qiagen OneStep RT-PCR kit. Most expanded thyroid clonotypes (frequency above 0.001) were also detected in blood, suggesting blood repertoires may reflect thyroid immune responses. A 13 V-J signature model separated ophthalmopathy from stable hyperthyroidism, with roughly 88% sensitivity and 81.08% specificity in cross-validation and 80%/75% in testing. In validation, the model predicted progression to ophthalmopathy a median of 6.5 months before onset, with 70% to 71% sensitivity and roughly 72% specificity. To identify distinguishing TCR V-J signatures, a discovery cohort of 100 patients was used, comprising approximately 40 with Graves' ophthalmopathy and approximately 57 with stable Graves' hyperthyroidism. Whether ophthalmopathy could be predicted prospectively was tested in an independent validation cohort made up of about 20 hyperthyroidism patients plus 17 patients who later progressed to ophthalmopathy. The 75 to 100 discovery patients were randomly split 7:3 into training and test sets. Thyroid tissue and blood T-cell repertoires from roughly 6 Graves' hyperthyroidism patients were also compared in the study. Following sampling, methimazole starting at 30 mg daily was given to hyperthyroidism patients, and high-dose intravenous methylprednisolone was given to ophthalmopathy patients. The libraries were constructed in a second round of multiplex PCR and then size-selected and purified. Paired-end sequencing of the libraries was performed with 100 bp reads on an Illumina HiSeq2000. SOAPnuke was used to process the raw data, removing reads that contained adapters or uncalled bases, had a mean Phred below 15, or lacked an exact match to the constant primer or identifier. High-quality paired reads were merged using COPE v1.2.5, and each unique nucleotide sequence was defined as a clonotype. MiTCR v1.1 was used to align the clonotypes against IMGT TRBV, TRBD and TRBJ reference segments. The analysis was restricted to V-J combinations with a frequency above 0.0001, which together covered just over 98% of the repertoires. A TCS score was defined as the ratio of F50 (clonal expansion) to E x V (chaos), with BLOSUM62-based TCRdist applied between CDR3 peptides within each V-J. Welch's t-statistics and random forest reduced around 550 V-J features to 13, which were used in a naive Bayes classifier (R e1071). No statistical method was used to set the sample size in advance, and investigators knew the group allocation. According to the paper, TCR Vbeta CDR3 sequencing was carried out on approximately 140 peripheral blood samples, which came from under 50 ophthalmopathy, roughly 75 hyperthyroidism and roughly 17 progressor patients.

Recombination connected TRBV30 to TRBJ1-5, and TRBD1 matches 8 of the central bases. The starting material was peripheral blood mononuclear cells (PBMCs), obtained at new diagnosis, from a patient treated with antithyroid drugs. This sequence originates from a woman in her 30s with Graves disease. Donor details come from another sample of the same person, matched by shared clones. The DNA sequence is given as TGTGCCTGGAACAGGGGGTCGGATCAGCCCCAGCATTTT. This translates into CAWNRGSDQPQHF.